This T cell receptor (beta chain) came from a study of vaccination and CD4 T cells after COVID-19. Study-level background: Everyone enrolled got two doses of BNT162b2 or mRNA-1273 vaccine. Sampling that followed vaccination took place a median approximately 72 days after dose two, within a range of 14 to 241.

Sequencing of cultured CD4+ T cell DNA used the Oncomine TCR Beta short-read assay. TCRdb recomputed calls from the PCR reads with MiXCR, one row per CDR3 protein. The sample includes under 20,000 distinct CDR3 sequences, over 75% of them seen just once. Germline lookup yields CDR1 ENHRY and CDR2 SYGVKD. V lost 6 bases, J lost 7 bases, and 7 bases stayed unmatched. The CDR3 covers 13 residues. As to treatment: approximately nine-day PBMC culture with coronavirus spike peptide pools or control peptides (ViraFEST assay). Expansion of antigen-specific T cells with peptide pools by ViraFEST preceded sequencing of TCRs. This clonotype was seen a handful of times. What it binds is unknown.

Source: CD4+ T cells from blood, cultured in vitro, taken after SARS-CoV-2 vaccination. The rearrangement joins TRBV10-3 to TRBJ1-2, with 8 bases fitting TRBD1. The source of this sequence is a human donor who received a COVID-19 vaccine. CDR3 in amino acids: CAISDRGLSGYTF. As DNA, the CDR3 is TGTGCCATCAGCGACAGGGGTTTATCTGGCTACACCTTC.